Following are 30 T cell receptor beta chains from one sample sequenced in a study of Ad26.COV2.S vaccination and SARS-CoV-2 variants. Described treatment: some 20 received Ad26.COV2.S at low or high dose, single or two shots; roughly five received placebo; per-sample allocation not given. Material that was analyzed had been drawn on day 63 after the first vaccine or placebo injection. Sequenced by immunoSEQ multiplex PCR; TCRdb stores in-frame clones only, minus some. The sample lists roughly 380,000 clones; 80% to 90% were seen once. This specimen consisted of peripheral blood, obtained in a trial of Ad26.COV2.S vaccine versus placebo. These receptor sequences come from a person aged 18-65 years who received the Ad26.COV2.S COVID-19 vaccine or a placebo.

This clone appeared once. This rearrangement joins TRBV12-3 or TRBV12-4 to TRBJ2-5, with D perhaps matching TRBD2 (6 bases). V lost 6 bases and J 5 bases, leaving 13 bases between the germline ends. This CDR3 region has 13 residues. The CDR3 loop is CASRVGGIETQYF. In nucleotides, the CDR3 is TGTGCCAGCAGGGTTGGAGGGATCGAGACCCAGTACTTC.

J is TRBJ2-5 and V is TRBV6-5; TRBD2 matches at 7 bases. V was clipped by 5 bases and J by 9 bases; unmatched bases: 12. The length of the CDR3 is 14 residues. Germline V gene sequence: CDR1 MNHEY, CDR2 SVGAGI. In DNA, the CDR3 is TGTGCCAGCAGTCTCTCTCAGGCGAGCGGGGCCCAGTACTTC. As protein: CASSLSQASGAQYF.

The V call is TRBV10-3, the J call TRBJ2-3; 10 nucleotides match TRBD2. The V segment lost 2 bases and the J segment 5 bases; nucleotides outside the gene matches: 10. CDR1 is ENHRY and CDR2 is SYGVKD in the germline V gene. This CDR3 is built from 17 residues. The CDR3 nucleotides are TGTGCCATCAGTGAGCGCCTAGCGGGAGTCAGTCAAGATACGCAGTATTTT. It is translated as CAISERLAGVSQDTQYF.

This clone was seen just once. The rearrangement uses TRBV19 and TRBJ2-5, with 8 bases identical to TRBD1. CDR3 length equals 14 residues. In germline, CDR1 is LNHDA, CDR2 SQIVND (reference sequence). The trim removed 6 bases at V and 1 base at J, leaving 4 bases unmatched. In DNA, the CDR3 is TGTGCCAGTAGAACTACAGGGGGCCAAGAGACCCAGTACTTC. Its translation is CASRTTGGQETQYF. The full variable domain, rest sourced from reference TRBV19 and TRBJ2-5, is DGGITQSPKYLFRKEGQNVTLSCEQNLNHDAMYWYRQDPGQGLRLIYYSQIVNDFQKGDIAEGYSVSREKKESFPLTVTSAQKNPTAFYLCASRTTGGQETQYFGPGTRLLVL.

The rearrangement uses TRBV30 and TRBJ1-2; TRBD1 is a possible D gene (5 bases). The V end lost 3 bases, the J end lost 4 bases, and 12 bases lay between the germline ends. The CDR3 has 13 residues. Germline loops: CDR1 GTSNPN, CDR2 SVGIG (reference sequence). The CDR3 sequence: CAWSEDSGYGYTF. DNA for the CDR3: TGTGCCTGGAGCGAAGACAGCGGCTATGGCTACACCTTC.

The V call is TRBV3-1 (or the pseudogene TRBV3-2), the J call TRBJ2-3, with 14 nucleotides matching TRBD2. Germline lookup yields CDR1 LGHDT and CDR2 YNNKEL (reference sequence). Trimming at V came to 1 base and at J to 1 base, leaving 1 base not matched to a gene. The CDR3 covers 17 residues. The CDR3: CASSQGLAGGGTDTQYF. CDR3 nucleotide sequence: TGTGCCAGCAGCCAAGGACTAGCGGGGGGGGGCACAGATACGCAGTATTTT.

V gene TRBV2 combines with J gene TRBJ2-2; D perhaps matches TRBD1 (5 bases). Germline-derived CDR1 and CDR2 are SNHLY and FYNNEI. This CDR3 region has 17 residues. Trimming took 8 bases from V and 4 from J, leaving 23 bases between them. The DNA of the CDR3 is TGTGCCAGCTCCGATCCCCCAGGACACCTGACCACCGGGGAGCTGTTTTTT. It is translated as CASSDPPGHLTTGELFF.

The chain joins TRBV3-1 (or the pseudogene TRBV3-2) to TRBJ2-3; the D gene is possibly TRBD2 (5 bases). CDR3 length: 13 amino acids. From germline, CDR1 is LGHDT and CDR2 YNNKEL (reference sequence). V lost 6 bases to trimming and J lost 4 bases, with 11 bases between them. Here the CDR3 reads CASSLPGADTQYF. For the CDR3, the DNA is TGTGCCAGCAGTTTGCCCGGGGCAGATACGCAGTATTTT.

The chain's CDR3 is CASSLGAVNTEAFF. In DNA form, the CDR3 reads TGTGCCAGCTCACTTGGGGCAGTTAACACTGAAGCTTTCTTT. This chain links TRBV18 with TRBJ1-1; TRBD1 might be the D (5 bases). The CDR3 sequence is 14 residues long. Germline-derived CDR1 and CDR2 are KGHSH and LQKENI. V was trimmed by 4 bases and J by 2 bases, leaving 11 bases between them.

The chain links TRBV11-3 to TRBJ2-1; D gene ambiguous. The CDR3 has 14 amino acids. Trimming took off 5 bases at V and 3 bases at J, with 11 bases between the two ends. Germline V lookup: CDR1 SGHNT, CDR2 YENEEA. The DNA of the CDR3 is TGTGCCAGCAGCGGCGGTGGGCTCTACAATGAGCAGTTCTTC. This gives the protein CASSGGGLYNEQFF.

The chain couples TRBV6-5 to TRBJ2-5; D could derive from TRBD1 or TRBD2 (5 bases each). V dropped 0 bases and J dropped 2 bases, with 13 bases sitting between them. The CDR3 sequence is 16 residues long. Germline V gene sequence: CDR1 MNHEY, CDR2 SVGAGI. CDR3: CASSYSRGANQETQYF. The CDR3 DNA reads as TGTGCCAGCAGTTACTCGAGAGGGGCAAATCAAGAGACCCAGTACTTC.

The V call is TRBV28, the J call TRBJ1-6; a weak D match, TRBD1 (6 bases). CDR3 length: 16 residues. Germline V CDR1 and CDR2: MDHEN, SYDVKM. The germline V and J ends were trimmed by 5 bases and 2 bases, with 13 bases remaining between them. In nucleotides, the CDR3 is TGTGCCAGCAGTGGAGGGGGTTCCCCCTATAATTCACCCCTCCACTTT. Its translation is CASSGGGSPYNSPLHF.

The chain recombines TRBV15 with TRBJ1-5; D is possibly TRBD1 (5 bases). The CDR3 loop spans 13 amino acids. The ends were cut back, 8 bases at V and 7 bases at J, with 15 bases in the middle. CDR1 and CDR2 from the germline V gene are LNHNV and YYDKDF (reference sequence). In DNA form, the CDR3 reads TGTGCCACCTCAAATACGGACATCCAGCCCCAGCATTTT. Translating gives CATSNTDIQPQHF.

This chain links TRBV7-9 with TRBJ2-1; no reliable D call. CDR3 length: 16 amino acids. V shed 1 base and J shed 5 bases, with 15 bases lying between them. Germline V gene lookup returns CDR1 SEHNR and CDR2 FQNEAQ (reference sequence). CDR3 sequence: CASSLDAARPHNEQFF. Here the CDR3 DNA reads TGTGCCAGCAGCTTAGACGCAGCGCGCCCACACAATGAGCAGTTCTTC.

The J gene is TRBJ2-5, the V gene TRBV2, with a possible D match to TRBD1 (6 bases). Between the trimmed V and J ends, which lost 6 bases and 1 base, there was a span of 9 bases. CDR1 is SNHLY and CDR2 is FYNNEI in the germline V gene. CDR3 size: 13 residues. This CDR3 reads CASRMDSQETQYF. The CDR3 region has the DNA TGTGCCAGCAGAATGGACAGCCAAGAGACCCAGTACTTC.

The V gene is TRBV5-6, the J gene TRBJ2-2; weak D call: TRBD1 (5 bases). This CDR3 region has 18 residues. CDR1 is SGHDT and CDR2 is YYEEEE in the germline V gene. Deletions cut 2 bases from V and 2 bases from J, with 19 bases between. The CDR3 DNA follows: TGTGCCAGCAGCTTTGATATCCGGACCGACAGAAACACCGGGGAGCTGTTTTTT. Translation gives CASSFDIRTDRNTGELFF.

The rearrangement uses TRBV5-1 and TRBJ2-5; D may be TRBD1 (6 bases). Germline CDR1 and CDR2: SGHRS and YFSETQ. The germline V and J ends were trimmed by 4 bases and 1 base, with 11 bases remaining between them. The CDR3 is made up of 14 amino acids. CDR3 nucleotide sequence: TGCGCCAGCAGCCCTCAGGGGTCCCAAGAGACCCAGTACTTC. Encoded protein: CASSPQGSQETQYF.

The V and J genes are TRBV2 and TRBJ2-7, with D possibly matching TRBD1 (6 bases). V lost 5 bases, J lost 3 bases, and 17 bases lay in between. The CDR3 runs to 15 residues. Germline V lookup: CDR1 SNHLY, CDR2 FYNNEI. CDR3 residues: CASSRRDISLYEQYF. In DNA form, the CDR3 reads TGTGCCAGCAGTCGCAGGGACATATCCCTCTACGAGCAGTACTTC.

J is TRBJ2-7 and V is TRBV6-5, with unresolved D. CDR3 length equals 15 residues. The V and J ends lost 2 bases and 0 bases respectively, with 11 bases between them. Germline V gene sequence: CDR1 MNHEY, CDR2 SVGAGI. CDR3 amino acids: CASSYDPTSSYEQYF. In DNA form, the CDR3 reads TGTGCCAGCAGTTACGACCCAACGAGCTCCTACGAGCAGTACTTC.

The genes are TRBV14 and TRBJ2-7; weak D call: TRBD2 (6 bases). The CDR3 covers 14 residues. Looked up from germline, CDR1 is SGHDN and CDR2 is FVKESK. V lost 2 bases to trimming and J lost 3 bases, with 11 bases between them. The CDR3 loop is CASSQLATYYEQYF. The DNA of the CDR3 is TGTGCCAGCAGCCAACTAGCGACGTACTACGAGCAGTACTTC. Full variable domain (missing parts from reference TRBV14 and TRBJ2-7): EAGVTQFPSHSVIEKGQTVTLRCDPISGHDNLYWYRRVMGKEIKFLLHFVKESKQDESGMPNNRFLAERTGGTYSTLKVQPAELEDSGVYFCASSQLATYYEQYFGPGTRLTVT.

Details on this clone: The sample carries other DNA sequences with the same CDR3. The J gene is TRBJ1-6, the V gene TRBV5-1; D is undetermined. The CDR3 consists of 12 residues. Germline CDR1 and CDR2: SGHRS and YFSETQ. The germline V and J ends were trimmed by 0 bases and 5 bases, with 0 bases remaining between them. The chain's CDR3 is CASSLDNSPLHF. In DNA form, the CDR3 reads TGCGCCAGCAGCTTGGATAATTCACCCCTCCACTTT.

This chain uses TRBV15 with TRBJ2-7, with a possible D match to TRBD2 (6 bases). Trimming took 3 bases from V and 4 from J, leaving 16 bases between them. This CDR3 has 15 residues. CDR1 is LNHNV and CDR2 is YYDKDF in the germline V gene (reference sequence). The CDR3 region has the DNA TGTGCCACCAGCAGTGACCGAGCCCGGGGGTACGAGCAGTACTTC. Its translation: CATSSDRARGYEQYF.

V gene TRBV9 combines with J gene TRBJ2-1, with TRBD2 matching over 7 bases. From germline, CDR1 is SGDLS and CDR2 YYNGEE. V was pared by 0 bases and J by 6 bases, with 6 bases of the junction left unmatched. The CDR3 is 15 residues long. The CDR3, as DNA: TGTGCCAGCAGCGTAGTTGCGTGGGGGGGCAATGAGCAGTTCTTC. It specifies CASSVVAWGGNEQFF. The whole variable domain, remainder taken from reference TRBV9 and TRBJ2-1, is DSGVTQTPKHLITATGQRVTLRCSPRSGDLSVYWYQQSLDQGLQFLIQYYNGEERAKGNILERFSAQQFPDLHSELNLSSLELGDSALYFCASSVVAWGGNEQFFGPGTRLTVL.

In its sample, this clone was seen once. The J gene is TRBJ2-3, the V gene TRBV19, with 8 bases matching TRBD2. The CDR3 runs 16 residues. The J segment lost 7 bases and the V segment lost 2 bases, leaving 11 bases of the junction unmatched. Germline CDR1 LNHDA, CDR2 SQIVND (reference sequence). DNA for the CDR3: TGTGCCAGTAGTATATTGGCGGGGGGCCCGGCGAATACGCAGTATTTT. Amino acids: CASSILAGGPANTQYF.

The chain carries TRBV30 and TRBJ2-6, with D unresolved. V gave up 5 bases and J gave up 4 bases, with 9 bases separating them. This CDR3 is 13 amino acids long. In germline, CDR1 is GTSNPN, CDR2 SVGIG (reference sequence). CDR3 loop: CAWGFSGANVLTF. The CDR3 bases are TGTGCCTGGGGATTTTCGGGGGCCAACGTCCTGACTTTC.

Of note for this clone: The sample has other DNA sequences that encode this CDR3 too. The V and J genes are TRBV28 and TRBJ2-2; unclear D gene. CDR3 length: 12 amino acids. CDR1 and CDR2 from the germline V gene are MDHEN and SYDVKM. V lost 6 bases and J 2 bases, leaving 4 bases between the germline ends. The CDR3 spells CASSLNTGELFF. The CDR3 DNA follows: TGTGCCAGCAGCTTAAACACCGGGGAGCTGTTTTTT.

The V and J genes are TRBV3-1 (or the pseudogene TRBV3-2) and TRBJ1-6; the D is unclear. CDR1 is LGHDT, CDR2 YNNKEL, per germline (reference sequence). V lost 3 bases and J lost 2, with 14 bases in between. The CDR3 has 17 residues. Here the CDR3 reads CASSQTWRGPYNSPLHF. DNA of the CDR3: TGTGCCAGCAGCCAGACCTGGAGAGGCCCCTATAATTCACCCCTCCACTTT.

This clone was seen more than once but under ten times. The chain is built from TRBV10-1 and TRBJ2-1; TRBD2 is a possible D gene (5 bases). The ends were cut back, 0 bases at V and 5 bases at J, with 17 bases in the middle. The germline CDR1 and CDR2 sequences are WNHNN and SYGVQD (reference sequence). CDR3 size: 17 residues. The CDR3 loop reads CASSESYNLGAHNEQFF. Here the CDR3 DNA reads TGCGCCAGCAGTGAGTCCTACAACCTGGGAGCGCACAATGAGCAGTTCTTC.

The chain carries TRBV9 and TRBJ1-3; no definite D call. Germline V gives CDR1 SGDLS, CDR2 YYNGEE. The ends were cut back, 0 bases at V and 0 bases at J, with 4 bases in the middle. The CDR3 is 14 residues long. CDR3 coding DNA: TGTGCCAGCAGCGTAGAGTCCTCTGGAAACACCATATATTTT. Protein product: CASSVESSGNTIYF.

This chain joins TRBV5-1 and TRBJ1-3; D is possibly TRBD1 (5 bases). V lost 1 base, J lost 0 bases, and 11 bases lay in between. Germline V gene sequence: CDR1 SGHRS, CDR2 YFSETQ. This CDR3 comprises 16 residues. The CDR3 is CASSLLPGPSGNTIYF. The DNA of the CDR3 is TGCGCCAGCAGCTTGCTTCCGGGGCCCTCTGGAAACACCATATATTTT.